Listed here are 19 T cell receptor beta chains from one sample, sequenced in a study of blood T cell repertoires in COVID-19. The method was immunoSEQ multiplex PCR; TCRdb's version includes in-frame clones alone and lacks a portion of them. Of 180,000 or so clones in the sample, approximately 85% were seen once. What was sequenced was peripheral blood. All receptors come from a man aged 55-75 years with acute or convalescent COVID-19.

This clone was seen just once. The rearrangement links TRBV5-1 to TRBJ2-3; TRBD2 matches 11 bases. The CDR3 covers 15 residues. V shed 1 base and J 5 bases; nucleotides not matched to a gene: 3. Germline CDR1 reads SGHRS; CDR2 reads YFSETQ. As DNA, the CDR3 is TGCGCCAGCAGCTTGTCCACTAGCGGGAGAGATACGCAGTATTTT. It codes for CASSLSTSGRDTQYF.

This clone was seen only a few times. This chain uses TRBV28 with TRBJ1-2; D perhaps matches TRBD1 (6 bases). V dropped 10 bases and J dropped 5 bases, with 17 bases sitting between them. Germline lookup yields CDR1 MDHEN and CDR2 SYDVKM. This CDR3 has 13 residues. CDR3 sequence reads: CATSVSGAYGYTF. The CDR3 DNA is TGTGCCACTTCGGTTTCAGGGGCTTATGGCTACACCTTC.

V and J are TRBV7-8 and TRBJ2-3; D is undetermined. The germline V gene has CDR1 SGHVS and CDR2 FQNEAQ. V dropped 1 base and J dropped 1 base, with 9 bases sitting between them. CDR3 size: 15 residues. CDR3 region: CASSLVLTGTDTQYF. CDR3 coding DNA: TGTGCCAGCAGCTTAGTCCTAACAGGCACAGATACGCAGTATTTT.

The chain employs TRBV4-2 and TRBJ1-1, with no clear D. Germline CDR1 and CDR2: LGHNA and YNFKEQ. V lost 1 base and J lost 4, with 13 bases in between. This CDR3 is built from 15 residues. The CDR3 spells CASSQGSREPTEAFF. Written as DNA, the CDR3 is TGTGCCAGCAGCCAAGGGTCTCGGGAGCCCACTGAAGCTTTCTTT.

V is TRBV28 and J is TRBJ2-5; 13 bases fit TRBD2. The CDR3 length is 16 residues. Per germline, CDR1 MDHEN and CDR2 SYDVKM. V shed 5 bases and J 7 bases; nucleotides not matched to a gene: 10. The CDR3 sequence is CASSNQGLAGLGTQYF. The CDR3 bases are TGTGCCAGCAGTAACCAGGGACTAGCGGGACTAGGGACCCAGTACTTC.

This chain connects TRBV28 to TRBJ1-1; 12 nucleotides align to TRBD1. V trimming: 8 bases; J trimming: 5 bases; junction bases outside the gene matches: 18. CDR3 length: 18 residues. Germline V lookup: CDR1 MDHEN, CDR2 SYDVKM. The CDR3 DNA reads as TGTGCCAGCCGGACCAGGGACAGGGGGCTGGAGAGGACTACTGAAGCTTTCTTT. Protein sequence: CASRTRDRGLERTTEAFF.

This chain uses TRBV9 with TRBJ2-3; TRBD1 aligns across 8 bases. The CDR3 has 15 amino acids. Germline CDR1 and CDR2: SGDLS and YYNGEE. With 3 bases clipped from V and 5 bases from J, the junction kept 8 bases outside the gene matches. CDR3 DNA sequence: TGTGCCAGCAGCGGCCGGGACAGGTTTGGAGATACGCAGTATTTT. Protein product: CASSGRDRFGDTQYF.

The CDR3 spells CASSARAATNEKLFF. The CDR3, as DNA: TGTGCCAGCAGCGCCAGGGCAGCAACTAATGAAAAACTGTTTTTT. The rearrangement joins TRBV13 to TRBJ1-4, with D possibly TRBD1 on 5 matching bases. This CDR3 has 15 amino acids. The ends were cut back, 5 bases at V and 0 bases at J, with 10 bases in the middle. Germline CDR1 is PRHDT and CDR2 is FYEKMQ (reference sequence).

This clone was seen more than once but under ten times. The rearrangement links TRBV19 to TRBJ1-4; TRBD1 is a possible D gene (6 bases). Germline CDR1 reads LNHDA; CDR2 reads SQIVND (reference sequence). The CDR3 loop spans 15 amino acids. The ends were cut back, 7 bases at V and 8 bases at J, with 20 bases in the middle. The CDR3 protein is CASTESGTKKEKLFF. The CDR3 DNA sequence: TGTGCCAGTACGGAATCCGGGACAAAAAAAGAAAAACTGTTTTTT.

The chain employs TRBV18 and TRBJ2-5, with D possibly being TRBD2 (6 bases). CDR1 and CDR2 from the germline V gene are KGHSH and LQKENI. With 2 bases removed from V and 4 bases from J, the gap between germline ends came to 14 bases. The CDR3 runs to 15 residues. CDR3 nucleotide sequence: TGTGCCAGCTCACCAAGGAGGGCCGATGGAGAGACCCAGTACTTC. Its protein is CASSPRRADGETQYF.

There are a few counts of this clone. The V gene is TRBV28, the J gene TRBJ2-1; tentatively, D is TRBD1 (6 bases). V was pared by 2 bases and J by 7 bases, with 18 bases between. Germline lookup yields CDR1 MDHEN and CDR2 SYDVKM. This CDR3 has 16 residues. The CDR3 nucleotides are TGTGCCAGCAGTTTAGGTCGCAGGGGAGTTCAAAATGAGCAGTTCTTC. Translating gives CASSLGRRGVQNEQFF. Filled out from reference TRBV28 and TRBJ2-1, the complete variable domain reads DVKVTQSSRYLVKRTGEKVFLECVQDMDHENMFWYRQDPGLGLRLIYFSYDVKMKEKGDIPEGYSVSREKKERFSLILESASTNQTSMYLCASSLGRRGVQNEQFFGPGTRLTVL.

The rearrangement uses TRBV15 and TRBJ1-2; tentatively, D is TRBD1 (6 bases). V dropped 0 bases and J dropped 4 bases, with 9 bases sitting between them. Germline V gene sequence: CDR1 LNHNV, CDR2 YYDKDF (reference sequence). This CDR3 has 14 amino acids. CDR3 sequence reads: CATSRETGSYGYTF. CDR3 DNA sequence: TGTGCCACCAGCAGAGAAACAGGGTCCTATGGCTACACCTTC.

This chain connects TRBV12-3 or TRBV12-4 to TRBJ2-7; the D is unclear. This CDR3 spans 12 amino acids. The V and J ends lost 1 base and 6 bases respectively, with 7 bases between them. The CDR3 spells CASSLEAIEQYF. The CDR3, as DNA: TGTGCCAGCAGTTTAGAAGCAATCGAGCAGTACTTC.

The chain joins TRBV18 to TRBJ2-1, with TRBD2 as a possible D gene (5 bases). With 1 base removed from V and 4 bases from J, the gap between germline ends came to 26 bases. This CDR3 is 20 amino acids long. Germline CDR1 reads KGHSH; CDR2 reads LQKENI. The CDR3 here is CASSPRLASSPLSAYNEQFF. CDR3 DNA sequence: TGTGCCAGCTCACCACGGCTGGCTAGCTCTCCGCTTAGCGCATACAATGAGCAGTTCTTC.

The chain uses TRBV28 and TRBJ1-2; no definite D call. Trimming stripped 6 bases from V and 5 bases from J, with 10 bases between. Germline V gene sequence: CDR1 MDHEN, CDR2 SYDVKM. The CDR3 runs 12 residues. CDR3 sequence (DNA): TGTGCCAGCAGACGGGCGGGGTATGGCTACACCTTC. Its translation: CASRRAGYGYTF.

J is TRBJ1-2 and V is TRBV10-3; weak D call: TRBD1 (5 bases). Trimming took off 2 bases at V and 2 bases at J, with 12 bases between the two ends. Per germline, CDR1 ENHRY and CDR2 SYGVKD. The CDR3 is 15 amino acids. This chain's CDR3 is CAISEGAGLNYGYTF. The DNA of the CDR3 is TGTGCCATCAGTGAGGGGGCAGGGTTGAACTATGGCTACACCTTC.

The rearrangement links TRBV6-1 to TRBJ1-1; D might be TRBD1 (5 bases). Germline V CDR1 and CDR2: MNHNS, SASEGT. V was pared by 4 bases and J by 3 bases, with 18 bases between. This CDR3 comprises 16 residues. CDR3 bases: TGTGCCAGCAGTGTAGGGCAGGGATGGAAGTACACTGAAGCTTTCTTT. Residues: CASSVGQGWKYTEAFF.

This chain connects TRBV19 to TRBJ1-1; 10 positions match TRBD1. V shed 5 bases and J 4 bases; nucleotides not matched to a gene: 7. The CDR3 consists of 15 residues. Germline lookup yields CDR1 LNHDA and CDR2 SQIVND (reference sequence). The CDR3 DNA follows: TGTGCCAGTAGTGCCGGGACAGGGGCGGGCACTGAAGCTTTCTTT. As protein: CASSAGTGAGTEAFF.

This clone has more than one count but fewer than ten. CDR3 loop: CASSATDRLAKNIQYF. CDR3 bases: TGTGCCAGCAGTGCTACGGACAGGCTAGCCAAAAACATTCAGTACTTC. The chain recombines TRBV6-1 with TRBJ2-4; 7 nucleotides line up with TRBD1. The CDR3 covers 16 residues. J lost 0 bases, V lost 4 bases, and 6 bases had no gene match. In germline, CDR1 is MNHNS, CDR2 SASEGT.